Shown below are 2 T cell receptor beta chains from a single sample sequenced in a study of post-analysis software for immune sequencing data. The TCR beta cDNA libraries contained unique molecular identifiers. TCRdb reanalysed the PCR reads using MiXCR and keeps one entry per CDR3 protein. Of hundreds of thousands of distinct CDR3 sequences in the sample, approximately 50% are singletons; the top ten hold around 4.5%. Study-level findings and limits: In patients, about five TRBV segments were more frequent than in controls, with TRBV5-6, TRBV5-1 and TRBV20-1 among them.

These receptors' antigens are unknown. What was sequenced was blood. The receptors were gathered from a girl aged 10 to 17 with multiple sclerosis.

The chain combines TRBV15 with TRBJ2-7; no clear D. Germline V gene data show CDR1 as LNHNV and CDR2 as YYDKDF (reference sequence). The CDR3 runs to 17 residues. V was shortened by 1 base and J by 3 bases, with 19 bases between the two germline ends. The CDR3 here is CATSRAAAPRQSYEQYF. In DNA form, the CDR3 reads TGTGCCACCAGCAGAGCCGCCGCCCCAAGGCAGAGCTACGAGCAGTACTTC.

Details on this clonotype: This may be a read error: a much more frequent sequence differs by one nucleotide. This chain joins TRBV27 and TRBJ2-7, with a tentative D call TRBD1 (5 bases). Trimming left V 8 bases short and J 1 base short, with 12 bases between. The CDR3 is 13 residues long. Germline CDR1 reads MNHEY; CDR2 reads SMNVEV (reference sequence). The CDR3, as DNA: TGTGCCAGCGGTCCTAGACAGTCCTACGAGCAGTACTTC. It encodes CASGPRQSYEQYF.